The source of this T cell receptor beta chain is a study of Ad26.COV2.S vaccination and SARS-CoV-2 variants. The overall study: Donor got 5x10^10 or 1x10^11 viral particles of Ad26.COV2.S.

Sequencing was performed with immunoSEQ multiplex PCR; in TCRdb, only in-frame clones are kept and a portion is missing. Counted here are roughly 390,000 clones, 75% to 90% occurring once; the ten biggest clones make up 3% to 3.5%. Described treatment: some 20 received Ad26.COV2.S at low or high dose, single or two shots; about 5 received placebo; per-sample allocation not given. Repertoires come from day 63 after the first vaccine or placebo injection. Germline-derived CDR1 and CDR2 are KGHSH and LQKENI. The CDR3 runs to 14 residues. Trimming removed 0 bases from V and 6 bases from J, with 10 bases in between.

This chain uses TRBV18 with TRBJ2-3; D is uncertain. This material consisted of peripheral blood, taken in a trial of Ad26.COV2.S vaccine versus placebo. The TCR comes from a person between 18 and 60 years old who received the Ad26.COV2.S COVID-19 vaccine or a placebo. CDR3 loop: CASSPPFDSDTQYF. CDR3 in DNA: TGTGCCAGCTCACCACCGTTCGACTCCGATACGCAGTATTTT.